This T cell receptor (beta chain) was documented in a study of shared clonotypes between healthy human individuals. General study findings and limits: Investigators expected sequencing depth to affect clonotype sharing among donors.

This clone was picked up one time. No antigen is known for it. Clones were sequenced by immunoSEQ multiplex PCR, and TCRdb holds only the in-frame ones, with some missing. The sample holds 2 million to 3 million clones; roughly nine tenths are singletons and the top ten take under 0.15%. Germline V gene sequence: CDR1 SGHRS, CDR2 YFSETQ. The CDR3 spans 13 residues. With V trimmed by 7 bases and J by 5 bases, 2 bases remained unmatched. The V call is TRBV5-1, the J call TRBJ1-4, with 10 bases lining up with TRBD1. The sample consisted of naive CD4+ T cells sorted from blood. Stated subset: CD45RA+ positively selected. The clonotype was recovered from a man aged 18 to 35 in good health. The CDR3, as DNA: TGCGCCAGCCGGGACAGGGGAAATGAAAAACTGTTTTTT. Protein sequence: CASRDRGNEKLFF.